The 5 T cell receptor beta chains listed next were all sequenced from one sample in a study of T-cell reconstitution after alpha-beta-depleted transplantation in children. The TCRbeta library incorporated unique molecular identifiers. MiXCR, run by TCRdb on the PCR reads, gives a single entry per CDR3 protein. This table has roughly 200,000 distinct CDR3 sequences, about 6.4% appearing once. The sequenced sample was PBMCs from the stem cell graft donor, obtained from the stem cell graft. The receptors here all came from a human donor who donated a stem cell graft to a child with Wiskott-Aldrich syndrome.

Comments on this clonotype: One end of the junction fails to match germline, which may point to a read error. This sequence joins TRBV3-1 and TRBJ2-1, with TRBD1 matching 9 bases. CDR3 size: 17 residues. CDR1 and CDR2 from the germline V gene are LGHDT and YNNKEL (reference sequence). The CDR3 DNA sequence: TGTGCCACCAGCCATCTAGTCCCGGGACAGGGTATCTATGAGCAGTTCTTC. This encodes CATSHLVPGQGIYEQFF.

Worth noting for this clonotype: With a much larger clone just one base away, this may be a read error. The chain recombines TRBV20-1 with TRBJ2-7; a possible D gene is TRBD2 (6 bases). This CDR3 spans 15 amino acids. Germline values: CDR1 DFQATT, CDR2 SNEGSKA (reference sequence). Here the CDR3 DNA reads TGCTGTGCTGCCCGGTCCGGGGGAGCGGACTACGAGCAGTACTTC. This codes for CCAARSGGADYEQYF.

This clonotype was detected many times. In nucleotides, the CDR3 is TGCAGCGTGCTTACCGGGACAGGATTTTACGAGCAGTACTTC. Translating it yields CSVLTGTGFYEQYF. The chain has TRBV29-1 and TRBJ2-7; 8 bases line up with TRBD1. Trimming cost V 6 bases and J 4 bases; bases outside gene matches: 11. The CDR3 has 14 residues. Looked up from germline, CDR1 is SQVTM and CDR2 is ANQGSEA.

The V and J genes are TRBV19 and TRBJ2-6, with TRBD1 matching 9 bases. The CDR3 has 18 amino acids. V shed 4 bases and J 0 bases; nucleotides not matched to a gene: 7. Germline V gene data show CDR1 as LNHDA and CDR2 as SQIVND (reference sequence). CDR3 nucleotide sequence: TGTGCCAGTAGTAATCCGGGACAGGGCCCCTCTGGGGCCAACGTCCTGACTTTC. This sequence encodes CASSNPGQGPSGANVLTF.

Ten or more counts support this clonotype. This chain links TRBV30 with TRBJ1-5; no clear D. With 2 bases removed from V and 2 bases from J, the gap between germline ends came to 7 bases. The CDR3 sequence is 13 residues long. Looked up from germline, CDR1 is GTSNPN and CDR2 is SVGIG (reference sequence). The CDR3 sequence is CAWSPTRNQPQHF. The CDR3 nucleotides read TGTGCCTGGAGTCCGACGCGCAATCAGCCCCAGCATTTT.